This is a list of T cell receptor beta chains from one sample in a study of CD8 T cells in Susac syndrome. MiXCR, applied by TCRdb to the immunoSEQ multiplex PCR reads, yields one record per CDR3 protein. The data hold 200,000 or so distinct CDR3 sequences, with under 97% observed a single time. The sequencing sample was made of CD4+ T cells from PBMCs. These receptors originate from a human donor with multiple sclerosis. The CDR3 runs from the conserved cysteine through the conserved F or W. The order of the fields is V gene, D gene, J gene, clone size, CDR3 protein, CDR3 DNA. The D gene is left open where the match is weak. Not all rows give a size; the values are once, few, many and, for expanded clones, a class.

TRBV29-1	-	TRBJ1-5	-	CSVEAGSNQPQHF	TGCAGCGTTGAGGCGGGAAGCAATCAGCCCCAGCATTTT
TRBV28	-	TRBJ2-7	few	CASSYGGYEQYF	TGTGCCAGCAGTTACGGGGGCTACGAGCAGTACTTC
TRBV28	-	TRBJ1-1	-	CASSLQGREAFF	TGTGCCAGCAGTTTACAGGGGAGAGAAGCTTTCTTT
TRBV5-4	-	TRBJ2-5	-	CASSLARGQETQYF	TGTGCCAGCAGCTTGGCCCGGGGGCAGGAGACCCAGTACTTC
TRBV30	-	TRBJ2-1	-	CAWSDGLGEQFF	TGTGCCTGGAGTGACGGGTTGGGGGAGCAGTTCTTC
TRBV5-1	TRBD1	TRBJ2-7	-	CASSFNRGIYEQYF	TGCGCCAGCAGCTTCAACAGGGGTATCTACGAGCAGTACTTC
TRBV18	TRBD2	TRBJ2-6	-	CASSQLTGGASSGANVLTF	TGTGCCAGCTCGCAGCTAACGGGGGGGGCGAGCTCTGGGGCCAACGTCCTGACTTTC
TRBV20-1	-	TRBJ1-3	-	CSALVPTGNTIYF	TGCAGTGCCCTAGTTCCCACTGGAAACACCATATATTTT
TRBV5-1	TRBD2	TRBJ2-5	-	CASRVAGGPQETQYF	TGCGCCAGCAGAGTAGCGGGGGGGCCACAAGAGACCCAGTACTTC
TRBV20-1	-	TRBJ2-3	-	CSARLADTQYF	TGCAGTGCTAGACTGGCAGATACGCAGTATTTT
TRBV20-1	TRBD2	TRBJ2-3	-	CSGEGHRDTQYF	TGCAGTGGGGAGGGGCACCGGGATACGCAGTATTTT
TRBV3-1	TRBD2	TRBJ2-5	once	CASSPGHSTSGAGETQYF	TGTGCCAGCAGCCCAGGACACTCGACTAGCGGGGCGGGGGAGACCCAGTACTTC
TRBV20-1	TRBD2	TRBJ2-5	-	CSATAHGGAGETQYF	TGCAGTGCTACCGCCCACGGGGGGGCGGGGGAGACCCAGTACTTC
TRBV30	TRBD1	TRBJ1-1	-	CAWSKDRGFTEAFF	TGTGCCTGGAGTAAAGACAGGGGATTCACTGAAGCTTTCTTT
TRBV20-1	-	TRBJ2-4	-	CSARDLGGAGNIQYF	TGCAGTGCTAGAGATCTAGGAGGGGCAGGAAACATTCAGTACTTC
TRBV29-1	-	TRBJ2-4	-	CSVVGRIKNIQYF	TGCAGCGTCGTGGGTCGGATCAAAAACATTCAGTACTTC
TRBV20-1	-	TRBJ2-7	-	CSARAGTSIYEQYF	TGCAGTGCTAGAGCTGGGACATCTATCTACGAGCAGTACTTC
TRBV23-1	-	TRBJ2-2	-	CASSPEWGFRRPNTGELFF	TGCGCCAGCAGTCCTGAATGGGGTTTTCGACGACCGAACACCGGGGAGCTGTTTTTT
TRBV14	TRBD1	TRBJ2-7	-	CASSHPGQFWEQYF	TGTGCCAGCAGCCATCCGGGACAGTTCTGGGAGCAGTACTTC
TRBV3-1	-	TRBJ1-6	once	CASGILNSPLHF	TGTGCCAGCGGGATCCTGAATTCACCCCTCCACTTT
TRBV20-1	-	TRBJ2-1	-	CSVSRAGTANEQFF	TGCAGTGTGTCCCGGGCGGGTACGGCGAATGAGCAGTTCTTC
TRBV14	TRBD1	TRBJ2-1	-	CASSQSGGPLQFF	TGTGCCAGCAGCCAATCAGGGGGACCCTTGCAGTTCTTC
TRBV7-2	TRBD1	TRBJ2-5	-	CASSLVTGAQETQYF	TGTGCCAGCAGCTTAGTAACAGGGGCGCAAGAGACCCAGTACTTC
TRBV5-1	-	TRBJ2-7	-	CASSLRSPSRAYEQYF	TGCGCCAGCAGCTTGAGGTCTCCGTCCAGGGCGTACGAGCAGTACTTC
TRBV20-1	TRBD2	TRBJ2-1	once	CSGVTSGVSYNEQFF	TGCAGTGGGGTGACTAGCGGAGTCTCCTACAATGAGCAGTTCTTC
TRBV20-1	-	TRBJ2-3	-	CSARRDGGTDTQYF	TGCAGTGCTAGAAGGGACGGAGGGACAGATACGCAGTATTTT
TRBV29-1	-	TRBJ1-1	once	CSVEPANTEAFF	TGCAGCGTTGAGCCAGCCAACACTGAAGCTTTCTTT
TRBV9	TRBD2	TRBJ2-3	-	CASSGLTSGSTDTQYF	TGTGCCAGCAGCGGCCTTACTAGCGGTAGCACAGATACGCAGTATTTT
TRBV15	-	TRBJ2-3	-	CATSRGRGRERYF	TGTGCCACCAGCAGGGGGAGAGGACGTGAACGGTATTTT
TRBV29-1	-	TRBJ1-1	-	CSVWGATTEAFF	TGCAGCGTTTGGGGGGCTACCACTGAAGCTTTCTTT
TRBV6-5	-	TRBJ1-2	-	CASSYEGFRGYTF	TGTGCCAGCAGTTACGAGGGGTTCAGGGGCTACACCTTC
TRBV27	-	TRBJ2-6	-	CASSRRAINVLTF	TGTGCCAGCAGCCGCAGGGCAATCAACGTCCTGACTTTC
TRBV12-3/TRBV12-4	-	TRBJ1-5	-	CASSSTGGGRPQHF	TGTGCCAGCAGTTCCACCGGGGGGGGACGGCCCCAGCATTTT
TRBV6-2/TRBV6-3	-	TRBJ1-2	once	CAISGRNYGYTF	TGTGCCATCTCAGGGAGAAACTATGGCTACACCTTC
TRBV27	-	TRBJ1-2	-	CASSLSMQGISGYTF	TGTGCCAGCAGTTTATCGATGCAGGGGATCAGTGGCTACACCTTC
TRBV28	-	TRBJ1-2	-	CASSLGYGGYTF	TGTGCCAGCAGTTTGGGTTACGGGGGCTACACCTTC
TRBV12-3/TRBV12-4	-	TRBJ1-6	-	CASSFLGGYNSPLHF	TGTGCCAGCAGTTTTTTGGGGGGTTATAATTCACCCCTCCACTTT
TRBV29-1	-	TRBJ2-5	-	CSVEDGRMLTQYF	TGCAGCGTTGAAGATGGCAGGATGCTGACCCAGTACTTC
TRBV29-1	-	TRBJ1-1	-	CSVGHRATGLNTEAFF	TGCAGCGTTGGACACAGGGCTACAGGCTTGAACACTGAAGCTTTCTTT